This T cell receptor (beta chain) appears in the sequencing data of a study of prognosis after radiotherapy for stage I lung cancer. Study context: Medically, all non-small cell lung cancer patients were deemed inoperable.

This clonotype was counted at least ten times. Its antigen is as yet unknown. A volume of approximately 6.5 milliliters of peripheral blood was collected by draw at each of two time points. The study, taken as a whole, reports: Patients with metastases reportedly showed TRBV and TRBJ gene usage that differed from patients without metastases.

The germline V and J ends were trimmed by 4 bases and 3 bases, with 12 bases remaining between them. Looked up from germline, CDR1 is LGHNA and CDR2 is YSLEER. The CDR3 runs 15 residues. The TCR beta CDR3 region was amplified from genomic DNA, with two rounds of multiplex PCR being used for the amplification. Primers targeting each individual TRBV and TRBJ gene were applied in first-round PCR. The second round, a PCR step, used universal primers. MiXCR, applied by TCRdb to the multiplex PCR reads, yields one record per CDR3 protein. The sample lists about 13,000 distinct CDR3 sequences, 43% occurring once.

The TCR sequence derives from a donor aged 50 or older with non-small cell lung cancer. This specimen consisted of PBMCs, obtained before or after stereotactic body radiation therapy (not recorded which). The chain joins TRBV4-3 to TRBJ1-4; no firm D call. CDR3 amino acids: CASSPKPSSNEKLFF. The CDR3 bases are TGCGCCAGCAGCCCGAAACCCAGCTCTAATGAAAAACTGTTTTTT.